These 8 T cell receptor delta chains were all obtained from the same sample, sequenced in a study of γδ T cells in repeated Plasmodium falciparum infection. Bulk repertoires came from Vgamma9/Vdelta2+ or Vdelta2-negative gammadelta T cells flow-sorted from PBMC. TCRdb reanalysed the multiplex PCR reads via CATT. This table has roughly 86,000 delta-chain clones, 1.4% appearing once. The sequenced sample consisted of gamma-delta T cells from blood. The receptor set was obtained from a pool of human donors (malaria-infected and uninfected, not separated).

On this clone: A much larger clone differs by one base, so this may be a read error. This CDR3 is also generated by other DNA sequences in the sample. This chain connects TRDV2 to TRDJ2; D ambiguous. The J gene, left out of TCRdb, was set here by checking the DNA against germline. The CDR3 has 14 residues. The germline CDR1 and CDR2 sequences are GEAIGNYY and EKD. In DNA, the CDR3 is TGTGCCTGTGACTTACTAGGGGTTACAGCTCAACTCTTCTTT. Its translation is CACDLLGVTAQLFF.

Concerning this clone: This likely came from a read error, as a far larger clone is one base away. Other DNA sequences from this sample encode an identical CDR3 as well. This chain connects TRDV2 to TRDJ1; TRDD3 might be the D (6 bases). The J gene comes from matching the DNA to germline here; TCRdb lacks it. CDR1 is GEAIGNYY and CDR2 is EKD in the germline V gene. The CDR3 spans 19 residues. V shed 5 bases and J shed 0 bases, with 27 bases lying between them. For the CDR3, the DNA is TGTGCCTGTGGCAAGATCGCCTTTGGGGGGCCCAAGTACACCGATAAACTCATCTTT. Translating it yields CACGKIAFGGPKYTDKLIF.

This clone was observed many times. The protein recorded in TCRdb matches a much larger clone and deviates from this DNA's translation at residue 6, suggesting a read error; the protein here is obtained by translating the DNA. The DNA for the CDR3 is TGTGCCTGTGATCCCACTAAAACCCCGGGTACTGGGAAGTTACTCGATAAACTCATCTTT. It translates to CACDPTKTPGTGKLLDKLIF. The gene calls are TRDV2 and TRDJ1; the D gene is possibly TRDD3 (6 bases). Germline CDR1 and CDR2: GEAIGNYY and EKD. This CDR3 has 20 residues. V lost 4 bases and J lost 4, with 33 bases in between.

This clone turned up a few times. TCRdb and the translated DNA give different amino acids at residue 24; the protein presented here is the one translated from the DNA. The chain joins TRDV1 to TRDJ1; 13 bases are a match to TRDD3. Looked up from germline, CDR1 is TSWWSYY and CDR2 is QGS. The CDR3 length is 28 residues. Here the CDR3 DNA reads TGTGCTCTTGGGGAAATAAAGCTTCCTACTTTTTACTGGGGGATACGCAACCCTAACCCTCAGTATACCGGTAAACTCATCTTT. Its translation: CALGEIKLPTFYWGIRNPNPQYTGKLIF.

About this clone: A read error is likely here: a far larger clone is one base away. The same CDR3 arises from other DNA sequences in this sample as well. The J segment was not called; the V segment is TRDV2; the D segment call TRDD3 is taken from the table without a DNA check. The CDR3 covers 23 residues. Germline-derived CDR1 and CDR2 are GEAIGNYY and EKD. Written as DNA, the CDR3 is TGTGCCTGTGACACCGGTTCCCACTCCCTTAATACTGGGGGATATCCGTACACCGATAAGCTCATCTTT. As protein: CACDTGSHSLNTGGYPYTDKLIF.

This clone appeared a few times. TCRdb has a much larger clone's protein, which differs at residue 7 from the translation of this DNA, likely because of a read error; what is shown is the protein translated from the DNA. This chain links TRDV2 with TRDJ1; D ambiguous. The ends were cut back, 5 bases at V and 8 bases at J, with 20 bases in the middle. This CDR3 spans 14 amino acids. Germline lookup yields CDR1 GEAIGNYY and CDR2 EKD. CDR3: CACVPGNEALKLIF. DNA of the CDR3: TGTGCCTGTGTCCCAGGTAATGAGGCCCTAAAACTCATCTTT.

This clone turned up a few times. A read error likely explains this, since a far larger clone differs by one base. The chain links TRDV1 to TRDJ1, with 12 bases aligning to TRDD3. No J gene was available from TCRdb, and it was assigned here by a germline match of the DNA. There are 20 residues in the CDR3. Germline assignment: CDR1 TSWWSYY and CDR2 QGS. The DNA for the CDR3 is TGTGCACTTGGGGTATCCTCGCTTTACTGGGGGATACTCACCACCGATAAACTCATCTTT. It specifies CALGVSSLYWGILTTDKLIF.

In its sample, this clone was seen many times. The chain is built from TRDV1 and TRDJ1; D is perhaps TRDD2 (5 bases). The CDR3 consists of 16 residues. Germline CDR1 TSWWSYY, CDR2 QGS. V lost 7 bases to trimming and J lost 1 base, with 19 bases between them. The CDR3 nucleotides are TGTGCTCTTGCGCCGCCTTCACATCGGAGCACCGATAAACTCATCTTT. This translates into CALAPPSHRSTDKLIF.